A single sample is the source of the 25 T cell receptor beta chains below, sequenced in a study of tumor-infiltrating lymphocytes in primary liver carcinoma. Unsorted whole blood yielded blood RNA, and germline DNA was extracted as well. Reverse transcription of roughly 470 ng total RNA with a constant-region primer produced TCR beta cDNA. ARM-PCR, slightly modified, supplied the TCR beta libraries through three nested multiplex PCR rounds. TRBV1-TRBV30 forward primers paired with a C-beta reverse primer drove the first two PCR rounds, around 9 cycles each. MiXCR, applied by TCRdb to the multiplex PCR reads, yields one record per CDR3 protein. This table holds fewer than 350,000 distinct CDR3 sequences, about 61% found once. Sequencing was performed on peripheral blood. These receptors originate from a man aged 35 to 55 with primary liver carcinoma and hepatitis B virus infection.

This clonotype appeared a few times. The chain combines TRBV10-3 with TRBJ2-2; 9 bases are a match to TRBD2. Losses at the gene ends were 7 bases for V and 4 bases for J; bases not matched to a gene: 13. There are 17 residues in the CDR3. The germline CDR1 and CDR2 sequences are ENHRY and SYGVKD. CDR3 DNA sequence: TGTGCCATCAAGGAGCGGGAGGCCTCGGGGGGCACCGGGGAGCTGTTTTTT. Amino acid sequence: CAIKEREASGGTGELFF.

Comments on this clonotype: The junction does not match germline at one end; this may be a read error. The chain links TRBV11-2 to TRBJ2-7; 14 nucleotides line up with TRBD2. The length of the CDR3 is 17 residues. Germline assignment: CDR1 SGHAT and CDR2 FQNNGV. The CDR3 loop reads CSSSNRLAGGASYEQYF. Here the CDR3 DNA reads TGTTCCAGCAGCAACCGACTAGCGGGAGGGGCATCCTACGAGCAGTACTTC.

This rearrangement joins TRBV5-1 to TRBJ2-7, with 7 bases aligning to TRBD2. The CDR3 is made up of 16 amino acids. Germline V gene data show CDR1 as SGHRS and CDR2 as YFSETQ. V shed 4 bases, J shed 6 bases, and the junction held 16 bases outside the gene matches. The CDR3 nucleotides are TGCGCCAGCAGCCCCCCACTAGCGAGAGAGTCCCGCGAGCAGTACTTC. The encoded protein is CASSPPLARESREQYF.

As to this clonotype: A read error may produce the germline difference seen at one junction end. The V call is TRBV6-1, the J call TRBJ2-3, with D unclear. CDR3 size: 15 residues. From germline, CDR1 is MNHNS and CDR2 SASEGT. This CDR3 reads CASSVLTFSTDTQYF. CDR3 coding DNA: TGTGCCAGCAGTGTCCTGACATTTAGCACGGATACGCAGTATTTT.

The chain carries TRBV6-5 and TRBJ2-3; D might be TRBD1 or TRBD2, each matching 5 bases. CDR3 length equals 17 residues. Trimming removed 7 bases from V and 4 bases from J, with 24 bases in between. The germline gives CDR1 MNHEY, CDR2 SVGAGI. The CDR3 DNA sequence: TGTGCCAGCATTTCACGCGGGCAGCCGAGGGGCCCAGATACGCAGTATTTT. Residues: CASISRGQPRGPDTQYF.

The table lists this clonotype with many counts. This rearrangement joins TRBV14 to TRBJ2-3; D gene unclear. This CDR3 is 13 amino acids long. Germline V gives CDR1 SGHDN, CDR2 FVKESK. V was pared by 5 bases and J by 2 bases, with 8 bases between. The CDR3 here is CASSVFLTDTQYF. The CDR3 nucleotides are TGTGCCAGCAGCGTGTTTCTCACAGATACGCAGTATTTT.

This clonotype was recorded once. Relative to the germline gene, one junction end is altered; a read error may explain this. The rearrangement links TRBV10-3 to TRBJ2-3; no definite D call. Germline values: CDR1 ENHRY, CDR2 SYGVKD. The CDR3 has 15 amino acids. Here the CDR3 DNA reads TGTGTCATCAGTGAGACGCTAGTAGATAGAGATACGCAGTATTTT. Its translation is CVISETLVDRDTQYF.

Regarding this clonotype: Given the absence of the conserved phenylalanine or tryptophan at the CDR3 end, a read error is likely. This sequence joins TRBV14 and TRBJ2-7; 12 bases line up with TRBD2. V was clipped by 4 bases and J by 4 bases; unmatched bases: 11. The CDR3 is 17 amino acids. CDR1 is SGHDN, CDR2 FVKESK, per germline. The CDR3 nucleotides read TGTGCCAGCAGCCGAAACATAGGGACTAGCGGGCTGTACGAGCAGTACCTC. It encodes CASSRNIGTSGLYEQYL.

As concerns this clonotype: Relative to the germline gene, one junction end is altered; a read error may explain this. The chain links TRBV5-1 to TRBJ2-5; 13 positions agree with TRBD2. The CDR3 has 15 residues. Looked up from germline, CDR1 is SGHRS and CDR2 is YFSETQ. In nucleotides, the CDR3 is TGCGACAGCAGCTGGGGACTAGCGGGACAAGAGACCCAGTACTTC. As protein: CDSSWGLAGQETQYF.

This clonotype was observed at least ten times. The chain joins TRBV6-1 to TRBJ2-3; TRBD1 might be the D (6 bases). The CDR3 has 11 residues. Germline assignment: CDR1 MNHNS and CDR2 SASEGT. V was shortened by 6 bases and J by 9 bases, with 10 bases between the two germline ends. CDR3 DNA sequence: TGTGCCAGCAGCGGACAGTCGACGCAGTATTTT. This encodes CASSGQSTQYF.

As to this clonotype: At one end, the junction sequence differs from germline, possibly due to a read error. The chain links TRBV11-2 to TRBJ2-3; no clear D gene. The germline CDR1 and CDR2 sequences are SGHAT and FQNNGV. There are 17 residues in the CDR3. CDR3 residues: CASSLVPVTVSTDTQYF. CDR3 coding DNA: TGTGCCAGCAGCTTAGTCCCCGTGACGGTTAGCACAGATACACAGTATTTT.

This clonotype appeared a single time. The chain has TRBV12-3 or TRBV12-4 and TRBJ1-5, with unresolved D. The CDR3 length is 14 residues. V was cut by 6 bases and J by 2 bases, with 11 bases left in between. CDR3 sequence (DNA): TGTGCCAGCAGAAGACATGGGGGCAATCAGCCCCAGCATTTT. It yields the protein CASRRHGGNQPQHF.

Comments on this clonotype: The junction departs from germline at one end; a sequencing error may be responsible. The chain recombines TRBV12-3 or TRBV12-4 with TRBJ2-5; 15 nucleotides agree with TRBD2. CDR3 length: 17 amino acids. The CDR3, as DNA: TGTGCCAGGAGTTCCGGGACTAGCGGGGGGATGCAAGAGACCCAGTACTTC. It yields the protein CARSSGTSGGMQETQYF.

Of note for this clonotype: As the CDR3 is not closed by the conserved phenylalanine or tryptophan, this likely results from a read error. This rearrangement joins TRBV11-1 to TRBJ2-1; a possible D gene is TRBD2 (6 bases). The CDR3 is 14 residues long. Per the germline V gene, CDR1 is SGHAT and CDR2 is FQDESV (reference sequence). The CDR3 region is CASSFRGDYNEQFL. Here the CDR3 DNA reads TGTGCTAGCAGCTTTCGCGGGGACTACAATGAGCAGTTCCTC.

To note about this clonotype: An end of the junction differs from the germline gene, which may be a read error. The J gene is TRBJ2-3, the V gene TRBV28; a possible D gene is TRBD1 (5 bases). The V gene's germline CDR1 is MDHEN and CDR2 SYDVKM. The CDR3 has 14 residues. The CDR3 region is CASSLNRIADTQYF. The CDR3 DNA follows: TGTGCTAGCAGCCTTAACAGGATCGCAGATACGCAGTATTTT.

To note about this clonotype: A read error is possible here, since a much larger clone lies one base away. The V gene is TRBV6-2 or TRBV6-3, the J gene TRBJ1-6; 7 nucleotides align to TRBD1. In germline, CDR1 is MNHEY, CDR2 SVGEGT. This CDR3 spans 14 amino acids. DNA for the CDR3: TGTGCCGGCAGACCCGGGACAGACAATTCACCCCTCCACTTT. Translated, it gives CAGRPGTDNSPLHF.

With respect to this clonotype: It may be a read error: a sequence one base away is much more abundant. This chain links TRBV4-2 with TRBJ2-7; 8 bases match TRBD1. Germline values: CDR1 LGHNA, CDR2 YNFKEQ. This CDR3 is built from 16 residues. CDR3 bases: TGTGCCAGCAACCAAGCCGAGACAGGGGCAGGCTACGAGCAGTACTTC. This translates into CASNQAETGAGYEQYF.

This clonotype was seen ten or more times. This chain uses TRBV10-3 with TRBJ2-7, with 9 bases that match TRBD1. The CDR3 covers 13 residues. J lost 4 bases, V lost 7 bases, and 5 bases had no gene match. Germline values: CDR1 ENHRY, CDR2 SYGVKD. CDR3 sequence (DNA): TGTGCCATCACTCAGGACAGGGGATACGAGCAGTACTTC. It encodes CAITQDRGYEQYF.

As concerns this clonotype: Being one base from a much bigger clone, this may be a read error. The chain recombines TRBV28 with TRBJ2-1; no firm D call. This CDR3 spans 12 amino acids. The germline CDR1 and CDR2 sequences are MDHEN and SYDVKM. CDR3 protein: CVSSLYFNEQFF. The CDR3 nucleotides read TGTGTCAGCAGTTTATATTTCAATGAGCAGTTCTTC. Supplemented by reference TRBV28 and TRBJ2-1, the full variable domain reads DVKVTQSSRYLVKRTGEKVFLECVQDMDHENMFWYRQDPGLGLRLIYFSYDVKMKEKGDIPEGYSVSREKKERFSLILESASTNQTSMYLCVSSLYFNEQFFGPGTRLTVL.

Remarks on this clonotype: A read error may be the cause here, since a much bigger clone is one base away. Here the CDR3 reads CASRYSGTAYGYTF. The CDR3, as DNA: TGTGCCAGCAGATATTCTGGGACAGCCTATGGCTACACCTTC. The chain is built from TRBV6-2 or TRBV6-3 and TRBJ1-2; 7 nucleotides match TRBD1. Germline V lookup: CDR1 MNHEY, CDR2 SVGEGT. The CDR3 spans 14 residues. V lost 6 bases to trimming and J lost 4 bases; unmatched junction nucleotides: 8.

Worth noting for this clonotype: The germline gene is not matched at one end of the junction; a read error may be the cause. This sequence joins TRBV7-8 and TRBJ1-3; TRBD1 is a possible D gene (6 bases). Germline-derived CDR1 and CDR2 are SGHVS and FQNEAQ. The CDR3 sequence is 15 residues long. In DNA form, the CDR3 reads TGTGCCAGCAGCCCCACAGGGTTCTCTCGAAACACCATATATTTT. As protein: CASSPTGFSRNTIYF.

A word on this clonotype: The CDR3 does not close with the conserved phenylalanine or tryptophan, likely indicating a read error. This chain joins TRBV11-2 and TRBJ2-1; 11 bases align to TRBD2. Germline CDR1 reads SGHAT; CDR2 reads FQNNGV. This CDR3 spans 15 amino acids. CDR3 in amino acids: CAISQTSGSHNEQFL. CDR3 sequence (DNA): TGTGCCATCAGCCAAACTAGCGGGAGCCACAATGAACAGTTCCTA.

The count of this clonotype is one. A much larger clonotype is one base distant, so this may be a read error. The conserved phenylalanine or tryptophan is not found at the CDR3 terminus, so this likely reflects a read error. This chain joins TRBV7-9 and TRBJ1-1; D is perhaps TRBD1 (5 bases). Germline V gene lookup returns CDR1 SEHNR and CDR2 FQNEAQ (reference sequence). V dropped 2 bases and J dropped 0 bases, with 10 bases sitting between them. The length of the CDR3 is 15 residues. The CDR3 loop is CASSLWTLMNTEAFL. The CDR3, as DNA: TGTGCCAGCAGCTTATGGACACTCATGAACACTGAAGCTTTCCTT.

The rearrangement joins TRBV29-1 to TRBJ1-5, with TRBD1 as a possible D gene (6 bases). Germline V gene data show CDR1 as SQVTM and CDR2 as ANQGSEA. This CDR3 is built from 14 residues. Trimming pared 7 bases from V and 5 bases from J, leaving 18 bases between. The chain's CDR3 is CSAGRGGRDQPQHF. CDR3 DNA: TGCAGCGCTGGTAGGGGGGGCCGAGATCAGCCCCAGCATTTT.

Worth noting for this clonotype: At one end the junction does not follow the germline gene, possibly because of a read error. This chain uses TRBV12-3 or TRBV12-4 with TRBJ2-6, with TRBD1 identical over 8 bases. This CDR3 has 22 residues. The CDR3 bases are TGTGCCAACAGTTTAGCCACGGGACCAGGGGGCCGCGTTAGGTCTGGGGCCAACGTCCTGACTTTC. Translated: CANSLATGPGGRVRSGANVLTF.